The text below deals with one TCR beta chain. The sample is drawn from a study of blood T cell repertoires in COVID-19. Across the whole study: Samples came from the United States, Italy and Spain, spanning acute and convalescent COVID-19. The cDNA or gDNA used as material had been derived from T cells, B-cell-depleted T cells, or PBMCs.

As processed by the authors: Scientists estimated how many nucleated cells there were by amplifying reference gene primers. Clones were read by immunoSEQ multiplex PCR, and TCRdb kept only the in-frame ones, dropping some. Clone size and the V and J calls come from that table; the DNA yielded D and trimming. The sample consists of more than 15,000 clones, more than 85% of them appearing once. The CDR3 totals 14 residues. Per germline, CDR1 SEHNR and CDR2 FQNEAQ (reference sequence). J gave up 9 bases and V 1 base, and 6 bases lay outside the gene matches. The V gene is TRBV7-9, the J gene TRBJ2-1, with 7 nucleotides matching TRBD1. The sample was peripheral blood. The TCR originated in a human donor in a cohort sampled during active COVID-19. DNA of the CDR3: TGTGCCAGCAGCTTAGGTACAGGGGATACTGAGCAGTTCTTC. It specifies CASSLGTGDTEQFF.